This entry is about one T cell receptor (beta chain). The data were obtained in a study of shared clonotypes between healthy human individuals. Only in-frame clones appear in the TCRdb table, and some are missing; sequencing was by immunoSEQ multiplex PCR. The table has approximately 2.1 million clones, approximately 95% seen once; the top ten hold under 0.45%. With 0 bases removed from V and 1 base from J, the gap between germline ends came to 13 bases. CDR1 is SEHNR and CDR2 is FQNEAQ in the germline V gene (reference sequence). This CDR3 has 17 residues. The chain carries TRBV7-9 and TRBJ2-4, with D perhaps matching TRBD1 or TRBD2 (5 bases each). This receptor was identified in a man aged 18 to 30 in good health. Some clones in this sample may be carry-over from other donors' samples. Sequencing used naive CD4+ T cells from PBMCs. Subset of the sample: CD45RA+ positively selected. The CDR3 reads CASSLAVSGPAKNIQYF. As DNA, the CDR3 is TGTGCCAGCAGCTTAGCTGTCTCGGGGCCCGCCAAAAACATTCAGTACTTC.